The rows below give T cell receptor beta chains drawn from one sample of a study of regulatory T cells in long-lasting Graves disease. MiXCR was run by TCRdb on the multiplex PCR reads, yielding one entry per CDR3 protein. The sample lists 400,000 to 450,000 distinct CDR3 sequences, 23% occurring once. Source: peripheral blood mononuclear cells (PBMCs), taken when the disease was refractory, from a patient treated with antithyroid drugs. The receptors stem from a female donor with Graves disease. Each CDR3 is given with its conserved first and last residue. Each record gives: J gene, D gene, clone size, V gene, CDR3 DNA, CDR3 protein. The D gene is left open where the match is weak. Only part of the rows carry a size: once, few, many, or a class if the clone is expanded.

TRBJ2-5,TRBD2,few,TRBV5-1,TGCGCCAGCAGCTTGGGGACTAGCGAAGAGACCCAGTACTTC,CASSLGTSEETQYF
TRBJ2-3,TRBD2,-,TRBV11-1,TGTGCCAGCAGCCCGCGGGAGAGAACGGGCACAGATACGCAGTATTTT,CASSPRERTGTDTQYF
TRBJ1-5,-,many,TRBV28,TGTGCCAGCAGTTTAATCGTCAGGGGCGATCAGCCCCAGCATTTT,CASSLIVRGDQPQHF
TRBJ1-1,TRBD1,many,TRBV20-1,TGCAGTGCTAAACAGGGGCGGAACACTGAAGCTTTCTTT,CSAKQGRNTEAFF
TRBJ2-7,TRBD2,-,TRBV27,TGTGCCAGCAGTTTAGAGGGAGGGTATAGCTACGAGCAGTACTTC,CASSLEGGYSYEQYF
TRBJ2-4,-,many,TRBV5-1,TGCGCCAGCAGCAGAGGCAACATTCAGTACTTC,CASSRGNIQYF
TRBJ1-1,-,-,TRBV18,TGTGCCAGCTCACCTGGGGGGTCGGGCACTGAAGCTTTCTTT,CASSPGGSGTEAFF
TRBJ2-5,-,many,TRBV28,TGTGCCAGCAGGCCAGGGGTAAGAGAGACCCAGTACTTC,CASRPGVRETQYF
TRBJ1-5,-,few,TRBV7-2,TGTGCCAGCAATCTACAGGGCGCGGGTCAGCCCCAGCATTTT,CASNLQGAGQPQHF
TRBJ1-1,-,many,TRBV6-5,TGTGCCAGCAGTTACTCAACCAGGAACACTGAAGCTTTCTTT,CASSYSTRNTEAFF
TRBJ2-7,-,many,TRBV7-8,TGTGCCAGCAGCTTCCAGGCGGGATATCCCCTCGAGCAGTACTTC,CASSFQAGYPLEQYF
TRBJ2-2,TRBD2,few,TRBV3-1,TGTGCCAGCAGCCCTTTGACTAGCGGGAGTTTTACCGGGGAGCTGTTTTTT,CASSPLTSGSFTGELFF
TRBJ2-7,TRBD1,-,TRBV10-3,TGTGCCATCAGTCAGACGACAGGGGCCTACGAGCAGTACTTC,CAISQTTGAYEQYF
TRBJ2-7,TRBD1,few,TRBV27,TGTGCCAGCAGTCCCCGACAGGGTTTGGTTAACGAGCAGTACTTC,CASSPRQGLVNEQYF
TRBJ1-2,TRBD1,-,TRBV5-1,TGCGCCAGCAGCTCCCAACAATCAGGGGGTGTCTATGGCTACACCTTC,CASSSQQSGGVYGYTF
TRBJ2-2,TRBD1,-,TRBV4-3,TGCGCCAGCAGCCAAGAAGCTCTCGGACAGGGATTCGCGAACACCGGGGAGCTGTTTTTT,CASSQEALGQGFANTGELFF
TRBJ2-5,TRBD1,-,TRBV9,TGTGCCAGCAGCGCAACCGTCGGGACAGGCGGGACCCAGTACTTC,CASSATVGTGGTQYF
TRBJ2-7,TRBD2,few,TRBV27,TGTGCCAGTGCTAGCGGGGTGGCCTACGAGCAGTACTTC,CASASGVAYEQYF
TRBJ2-6,TRBD1,few,TRBV29-1,TGCAGCGTTGAAGCCTTTGACAGGGGTGGGGCCAACGTCCTGACTTTC,CSVEAFDRGGANVLTF
TRBJ1-1,TRBD1,-,TRBV19,TGTGCCAGTACCGACAGGGGGCCGAACACTGAAGCTTTCTTT,CASTDRGPNTEAFF
TRBJ2-7,TRBD2,few,TRBV19,TGTGCCAGTAGACGGATGGGACTAGCGGACCCCTCCTACGAGCAGTACTTC,CASRRMGLADPSYEQYF
TRBJ2-7,TRBD2,once,TRBV4-2,TGTGCCAGCAGCCAAGTTGGCCTCCCACTAGCGGGAGTTACCTACGAGCAGTACTTC,CASSQVGLPLAGVTYEQYF
TRBJ2-3,-,-,TRBV7-2,TGTGCCAGCAGCCCCTCGGACATAGACAGCACAGATACGCAGTATTTT,CASSPSDIDSTDTQYF
TRBJ2-1,-,many,TRBV10-3,TGTGCCACCGGGGAACTAGCCAACAGTGAGCAGTTCTTC,CATGELANSEQFF
TRBJ2-4,-,few,TRBV20-1,TGCAGTGCAAAGAGGGCCCAAAACATTCAGTACTTC,CSAKRAQNIQYF
TRBJ2-7,TRBD2,many,TRBV20-1,TGCAGTGCTAGAGCGGTAGCGGGAAGGAGCTACGAGCAGTACTTC,CSARAVAGRSYEQYF
TRBJ2-7,TRBD2,-,TRBV6-1,TGTGCCAGCAGTGCGCCTAGCGGGAGGGTTTTCTACGAGCAGTACTTC,CASSAPSGRVFYEQYF
TRBJ2-4,-,-,TRBV14,TGTGCCAGCAGCCAAGCTGGGCTACTAGCCAAAAACATTCAGTACTTC,CASSQAGLLAKNIQYF